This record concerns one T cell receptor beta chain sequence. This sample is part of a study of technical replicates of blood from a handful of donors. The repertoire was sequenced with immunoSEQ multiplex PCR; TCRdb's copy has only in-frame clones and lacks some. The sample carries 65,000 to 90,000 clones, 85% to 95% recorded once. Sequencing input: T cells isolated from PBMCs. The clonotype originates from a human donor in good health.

The CDR3 loop reads CASSHHGQGPIYGYTF. Here the CDR3 DNA reads TGTGCCAGTAGCCACCACGGACAGGGGCCGATCTATGGCTACACCTTC. This chain links TRBV19 with TRBJ1-2; 9 nucleotides line up with TRBD1. Germline values: CDR1 LNHDA, CDR2 SQIVND (reference sequence). Trimming took 6 bases from V and 4 from J; bases not matched to a gene: 12. This CDR3 comprises 16 residues.